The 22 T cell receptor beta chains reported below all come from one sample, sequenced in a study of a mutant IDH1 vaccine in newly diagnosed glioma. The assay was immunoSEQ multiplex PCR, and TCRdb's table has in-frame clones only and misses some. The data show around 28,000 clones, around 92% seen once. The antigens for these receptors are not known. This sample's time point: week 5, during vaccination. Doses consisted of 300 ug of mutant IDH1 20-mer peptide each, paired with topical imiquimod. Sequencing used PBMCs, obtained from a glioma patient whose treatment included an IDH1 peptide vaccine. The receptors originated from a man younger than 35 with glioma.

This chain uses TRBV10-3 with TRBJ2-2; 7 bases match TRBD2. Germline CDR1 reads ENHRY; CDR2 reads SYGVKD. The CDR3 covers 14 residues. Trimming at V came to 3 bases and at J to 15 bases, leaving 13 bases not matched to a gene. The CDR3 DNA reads TGTGCCATCAGTGATAGACTAGCCGGGAGTTGGATGTTTTTT. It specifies CAISDRLAGSWMFF.

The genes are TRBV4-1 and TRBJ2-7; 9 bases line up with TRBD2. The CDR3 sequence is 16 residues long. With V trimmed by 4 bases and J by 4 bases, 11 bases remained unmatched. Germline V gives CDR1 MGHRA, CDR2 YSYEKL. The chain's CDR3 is CASSPFASGDSYEQYF. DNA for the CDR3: TGCGCCAGCAGCCCCTTTGCTAGCGGGGATAGTTACGAGCAGTACTTC.

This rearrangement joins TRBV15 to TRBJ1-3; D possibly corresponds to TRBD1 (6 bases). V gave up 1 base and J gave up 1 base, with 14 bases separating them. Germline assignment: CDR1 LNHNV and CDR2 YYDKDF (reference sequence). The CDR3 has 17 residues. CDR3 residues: CATSRATGTSSGNTIYF. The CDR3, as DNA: TGTGCCACCAGCAGAGCAACAGGGACCTCATCTGGAAACACCATATATTTT.

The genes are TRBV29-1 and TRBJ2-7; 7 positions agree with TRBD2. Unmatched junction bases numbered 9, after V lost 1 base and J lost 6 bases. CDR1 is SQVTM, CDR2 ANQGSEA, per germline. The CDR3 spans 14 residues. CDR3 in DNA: TGCAGCGTTGAAGTCAGAGCGGGACTGGGCGAGCAGTACTTC. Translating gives CSVEVRAGLGEQYF.

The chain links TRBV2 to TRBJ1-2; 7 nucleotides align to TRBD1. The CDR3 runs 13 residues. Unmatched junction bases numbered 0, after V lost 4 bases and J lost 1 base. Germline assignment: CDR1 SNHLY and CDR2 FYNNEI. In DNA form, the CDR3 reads TGTGCCAGCAGTGGGGACAGTAACTATGGCTACACCTTC. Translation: CASSGDSNYGYTF.

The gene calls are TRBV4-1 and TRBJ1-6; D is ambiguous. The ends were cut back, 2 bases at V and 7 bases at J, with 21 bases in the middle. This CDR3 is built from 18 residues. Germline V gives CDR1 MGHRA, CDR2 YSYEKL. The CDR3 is CASSQLNPPADVNSPLHF. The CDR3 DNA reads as TGCGCCAGCAGCCAACTAAATCCCCCGGCAGACGTAAATTCACCCCTCCACTTT.

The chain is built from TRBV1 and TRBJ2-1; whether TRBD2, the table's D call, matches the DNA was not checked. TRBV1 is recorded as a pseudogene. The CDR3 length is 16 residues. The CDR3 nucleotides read TGCACCAGCAGCCAAGATGATGTCCCTAGCGGCAATGAGCAGTTCTTC. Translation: CTSSQDDVPSGNEQFF.

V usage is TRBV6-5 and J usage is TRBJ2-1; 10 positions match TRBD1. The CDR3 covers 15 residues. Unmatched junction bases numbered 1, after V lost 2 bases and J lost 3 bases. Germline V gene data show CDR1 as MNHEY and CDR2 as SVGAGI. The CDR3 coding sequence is TGTGCCAGCAGTTACAGGGACAGGGGCTACAATGAGCAGTTCTTC. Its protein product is CASSYRDRGYNEQFF.

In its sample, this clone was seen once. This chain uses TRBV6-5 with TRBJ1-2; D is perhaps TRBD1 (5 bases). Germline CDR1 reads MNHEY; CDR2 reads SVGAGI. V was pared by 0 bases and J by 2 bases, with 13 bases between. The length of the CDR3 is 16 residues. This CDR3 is CASSYSAMGTNYGYTF. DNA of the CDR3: TGTGCCAGCAGTTACTCAGCTATGGGGACCAACTATGGCTACACCTTC.

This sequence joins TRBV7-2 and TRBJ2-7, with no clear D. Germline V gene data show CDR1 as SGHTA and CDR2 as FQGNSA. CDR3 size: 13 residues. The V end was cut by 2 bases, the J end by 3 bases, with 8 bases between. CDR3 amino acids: CASSLLEGYEQYF. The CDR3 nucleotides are TGTGCCAGCAGCTTATTAGAAGGCTACGAGCAGTACTTC.

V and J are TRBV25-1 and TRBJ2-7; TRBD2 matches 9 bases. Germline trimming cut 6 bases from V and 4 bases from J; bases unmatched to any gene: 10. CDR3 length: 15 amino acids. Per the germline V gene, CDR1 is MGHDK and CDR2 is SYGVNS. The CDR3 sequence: CASSSGGSGRYEQYF. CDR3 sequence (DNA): TGTGCCAGCAGCTCCGGGGGGAGCGGGAGGTACGAGCAGTACTTC.

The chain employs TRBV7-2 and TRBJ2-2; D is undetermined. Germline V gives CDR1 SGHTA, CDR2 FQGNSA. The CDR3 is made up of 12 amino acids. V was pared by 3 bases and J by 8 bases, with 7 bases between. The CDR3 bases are TGTGCCAGCAGCTTCATATCAGGGGAGCTGTTTTTT. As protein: CASSFISGELFF.

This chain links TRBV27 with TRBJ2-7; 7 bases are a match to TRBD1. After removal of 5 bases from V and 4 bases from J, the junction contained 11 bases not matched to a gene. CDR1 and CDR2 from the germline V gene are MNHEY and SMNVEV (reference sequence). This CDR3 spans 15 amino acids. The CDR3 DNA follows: TGTGCCAGCAGTCCCCTGGACAGGTCCGCGTACGAGCAGTACTTC. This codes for CASSPLDRSAYEQYF.

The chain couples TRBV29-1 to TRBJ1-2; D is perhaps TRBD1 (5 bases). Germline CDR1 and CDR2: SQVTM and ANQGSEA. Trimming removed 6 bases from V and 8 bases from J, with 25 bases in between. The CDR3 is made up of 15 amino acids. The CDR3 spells CSVSYGAGRLKGYTF. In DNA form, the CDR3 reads TGCAGCGTCTCCTATGGGGCCGGGCGATTGAAGGGCTACACCTTC.

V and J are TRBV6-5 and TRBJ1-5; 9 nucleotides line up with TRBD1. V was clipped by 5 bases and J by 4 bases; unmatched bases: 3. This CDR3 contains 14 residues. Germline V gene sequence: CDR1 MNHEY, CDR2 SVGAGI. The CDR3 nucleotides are TGTGCCAGCAGTCGCGGACAGGGGAATCAGCCCCAGCATTTT. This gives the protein CASSRGQGNQPQHF.

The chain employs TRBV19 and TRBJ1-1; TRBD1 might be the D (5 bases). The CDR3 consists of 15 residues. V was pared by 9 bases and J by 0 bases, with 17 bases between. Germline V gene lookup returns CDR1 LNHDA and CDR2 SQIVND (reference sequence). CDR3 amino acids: CASDGTGQLNTEAFF. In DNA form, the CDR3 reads TGTGCCAGCGATGGAACGGGGCAGTTGAACACTGAAGCTTTCTTT.

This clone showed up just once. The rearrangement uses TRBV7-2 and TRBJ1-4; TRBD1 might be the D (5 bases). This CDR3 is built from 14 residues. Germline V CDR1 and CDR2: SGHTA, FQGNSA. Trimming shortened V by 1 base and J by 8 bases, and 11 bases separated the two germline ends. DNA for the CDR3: TGTGCCAGCAGCTTAGAGGGGAGTTGGGAAAAACTGTTTTTT. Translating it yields CASSLEGSWEKLFF.

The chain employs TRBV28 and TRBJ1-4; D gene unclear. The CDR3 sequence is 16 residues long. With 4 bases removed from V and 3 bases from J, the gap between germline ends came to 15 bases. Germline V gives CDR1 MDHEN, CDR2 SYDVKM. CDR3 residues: CASSSGSWQPNEKLFF. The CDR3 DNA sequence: TGTGCCAGCAGTTCGGGGTCGTGGCAGCCTAATGAAAAACTGTTTTTT.

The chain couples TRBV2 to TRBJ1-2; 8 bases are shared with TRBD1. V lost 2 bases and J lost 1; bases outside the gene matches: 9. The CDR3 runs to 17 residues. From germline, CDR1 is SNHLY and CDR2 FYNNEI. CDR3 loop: CASSERDRLGDNYGYTF. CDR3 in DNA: TGTGCCAGCAGTGAACGGGACAGGCTCGGAGATAACTATGGCTACACCTTC.

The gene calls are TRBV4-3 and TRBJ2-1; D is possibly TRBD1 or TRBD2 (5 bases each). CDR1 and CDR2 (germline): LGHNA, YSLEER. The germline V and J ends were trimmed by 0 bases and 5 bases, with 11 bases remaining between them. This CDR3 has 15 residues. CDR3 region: CASSQDRGPNNEQFF. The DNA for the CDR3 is TGCGCCAGCAGCCAAGATAGGGGACCGAACAATGAGCAGTTCTTC.

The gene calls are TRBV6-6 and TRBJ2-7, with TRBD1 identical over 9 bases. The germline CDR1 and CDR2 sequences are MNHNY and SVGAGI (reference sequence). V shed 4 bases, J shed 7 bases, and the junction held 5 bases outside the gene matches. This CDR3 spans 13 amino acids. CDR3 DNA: TGTGCCAGCAGTTGGGACAGGGTAAAAGAGCAGTACTTC. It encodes CASSWDRVKEQYF.

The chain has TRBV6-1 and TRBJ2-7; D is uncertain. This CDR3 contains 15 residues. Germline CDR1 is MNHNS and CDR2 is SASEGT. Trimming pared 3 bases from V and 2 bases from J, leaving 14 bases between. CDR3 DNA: TGTGCCAGCAGTGATGACACCCTGGTAACCTACGAGCAGTACTTC. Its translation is CASSDDTLVTYEQYF.